This T cell receptor beta chain is from a study of T cells in women clearing cervical HPV infection. The CDR3 totals 14 residues. Looked up from germline, CDR1 is SNHLY and CDR2 is FYNNEI. Trimming cost V 7 bases and J 3 bases, with 10 bases left between them. A remark on this clone: The read halts 3 residues ahead of the CDR3 end, with the missing end drawn from the germline J gene.

The table came from immunoSEQ multiplex PCR; TCRdb's copy has only in-frame clones and leaves some out. The sample's table shows some 30,000 clones. The chain is built from TRBV2 and TRBJ1-6, with D tentatively TRBD1 (6 bases). This TCR was recovered from a woman between 18 and 70 years old with a cervical HPV16 infection that either progressed to CIN3+ or cleared (not recorded which). Sequenced input: blood buffy coat. Partial CDR3 DNA: TGTGCCAGCACCCCGGACAGCTATAATTCACCC. It yields the protein CASTPDSYNSP. The whole CDR3 region reads CASTPDSYNSPLHF.